The 9 T cell receptor beta chains given below trace back to one sample, sequenced in a study of blood T cell repertoires in COVID-19. TCRdb keeps only in-frame clones here, not all; method: immunoSEQ multiplex PCR. The sample includes some 95,000 clones, 80% to 90% of them seen just once. The sequencing input was peripheral blood. These receptors all come from a man older than 75 with active or convalescent COVID-19.

The chain is built from TRBV28 and TRBJ2-1, with 9 bases identical to TRBD2. J gave up 8 bases and V 5 bases, and 16 bases lay outside the gene matches. The CDR3 totals 17 residues. The V gene's germline CDR1 is MDHEN and CDR2 SYDVKM. CDR3 sequence: CASSGLLSSGRLHEQFF. CDR3 DNA sequence: TGTGCCAGCAGTGGGCTCCTTAGTAGCGGGAGATTGCATGAGCAGTTCTTC.

This sequence joins TRBV4-2 and TRBJ2-7; D uncertain. CDR1 LGHNA and CDR2 YNFKEQ come from the germline V gene. This CDR3 is 13 amino acids long. V was trimmed by 1 base and J by 1 base, leaving 5 bases between them. The CDR3 region is CASSQGSSYEQYF. For the CDR3, the DNA is TGTGCCAGCAGCCAAGGTTCGTCCTACGAGCAGTACTTC.

A single count supports this clone. V gene TRBV4-1 combines with J gene TRBJ1-2; 11 nucleotides match TRBD1. The CDR3 is made up of 17 amino acids. Germline lookup yields CDR1 MGHRA and CDR2 YSYEKL. J lost 2 bases, V lost 0 bases, and 5 bases had no gene match. The CDR3 DNA is TGCGCCAGCAGCCAAGAGAGGACAGGGGGCGTGAACTATGGCTACACCTTC. Translated: CASSQERTGGVNYGYTF.

The chain carries TRBV19 and TRBJ2-4; D possibly corresponds to TRBD2 (6 bases). Trimming removed 5 bases from V and 6 bases from J, with 14 bases in between. The CDR3 contains 14 residues. Looked up from germline, CDR1 is LNHDA and CDR2 is SQIVND (reference sequence). CDR3 region: CASSSGEELNIQYF. The DNA of the CDR3 is TGTGCCAGTAGTTCGGGAGAAGAGTTAAACATTCAGTACTTC.

The gene calls are TRBV9 and TRBJ2-2; 7 bases line up with TRBD1. Per germline, CDR1 SGDLS and CDR2 YYNGEE. Trimming cost V 3 bases and J 0 bases; bases outside gene matches: 2. This CDR3 has 15 residues. CDR3 sequence reads: CASSAGTANTGELFF. The CDR3 bases are TGTGCCAGCAGCGCCGGGACAGCGAACACCGGGGAGCTGTTTTTT.

The chain recombines TRBV18 with TRBJ2-1, with 13 positions matching TRBD2. J was trimmed by 6 bases and V by 6 bases; bases with no gene match: 5. CDR1 is KGHSH and CDR2 is LQKENI in the germline V gene. This CDR3 region has 15 residues. For the CDR3, the DNA is TGTGCCAGCTCGTCACGACTAGCGGGAGGCAATGAGCAGTTCTTC. Amino acids: CASSSRLAGGNEQFF.

The chain couples TRBV7-9 to TRBJ2-7; 7 positions match TRBD1. CDR3 length: 15 residues. Trimming cost V 5 bases and J 5 bases; bases outside gene matches: 12. CDR1 is SEHNR, CDR2 FQNEAQ, per germline (reference sequence). The CDR3 nucleotides read TGTGCCAGCAGCGGCAACAGGGGAATGGGGAACGAGCAGTACTTC. This sequence encodes CASSGNRGMGNEQYF.

The gene calls are TRBV7-2 and TRBJ2-1, with 9 bases aligning to TRBD2. The V gene end was trimmed by 7 bases and the J gene end by 5 bases; junction bases not matched to a gene: 18. The CDR3 is 18 residues long. CDR1 is SGHTA, CDR2 FQGNSA, per germline. The CDR3 sequence: CASTLTRPGLAYNNEQFF. The CDR3 coding sequence is TGTGCCAGCACCCTGACTCGCCCTGGACTAGCGTATAACAATGAGCAGTTCTTC.

This rearrangement joins TRBV15 to TRBJ2-1; D is undetermined. This CDR3 region has 15 residues. Looked up from germline, CDR1 is LNHNV and CDR2 is YYDKDF (reference sequence). V was cut by 1 base and J by 2 bases, with 9 bases left in between. CDR3 residues: CATSRAYSTYNEQFF. The CDR3 coding sequence is TGTGCCACCAGCAGAGCCTACAGCACCTACAATGAGCAGTTCTTC.